A single T cell receptor beta chain is shown here with its context. What it recognizes is unknown. cDNA molecules carried unique molecular identifiers, and template switching added a universal primer site. TCRdb re-derived calls from the 5' RACE reads in MiXCR, one entry per CDR3 protein. The table lists some 1,600,000 distinct CDR3 sequences, roughly 35% of them singletons, with approximately 0.25% in the top ten. The CDR3 extends over 13 amino acids. V was clipped by 5 bases and J by 6 bases, with 11 bases between them. Germline CDR1 reads KGHDR; CDR2 reads SFDVKD. Healthy Caucasians, and only they, were the donors. This specimen belongs to a study of identical twins. Whole-study results and caveats: In drawing conclusions, the study used cross-sectional statistical analysis and did not follow the same donors.

This chain uses TRBV24-1 with TRBJ2-3; D gene ambiguous. The specimen was cord blood. This clonotype was sampled from a newborn girl in good health. The CDR3 bases are TGTGCCACCAGTGGTTGGGGTGAGGATACGCAGTATTTT. This sequence encodes CATSGWGEDTQYF.